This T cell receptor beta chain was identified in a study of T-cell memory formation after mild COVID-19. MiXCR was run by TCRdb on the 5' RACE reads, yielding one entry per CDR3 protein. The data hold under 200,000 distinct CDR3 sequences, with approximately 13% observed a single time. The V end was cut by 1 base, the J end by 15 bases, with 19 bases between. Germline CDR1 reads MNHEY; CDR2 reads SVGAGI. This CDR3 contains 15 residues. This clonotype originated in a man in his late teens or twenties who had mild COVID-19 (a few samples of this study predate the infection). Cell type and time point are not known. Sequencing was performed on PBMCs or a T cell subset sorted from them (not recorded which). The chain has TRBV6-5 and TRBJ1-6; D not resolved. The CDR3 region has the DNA TGTGCCAGCAGTTACTGGGCCTCGGACGGTCGGTTCCTCCACTTT. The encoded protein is CASSYWASDGRFLHF.